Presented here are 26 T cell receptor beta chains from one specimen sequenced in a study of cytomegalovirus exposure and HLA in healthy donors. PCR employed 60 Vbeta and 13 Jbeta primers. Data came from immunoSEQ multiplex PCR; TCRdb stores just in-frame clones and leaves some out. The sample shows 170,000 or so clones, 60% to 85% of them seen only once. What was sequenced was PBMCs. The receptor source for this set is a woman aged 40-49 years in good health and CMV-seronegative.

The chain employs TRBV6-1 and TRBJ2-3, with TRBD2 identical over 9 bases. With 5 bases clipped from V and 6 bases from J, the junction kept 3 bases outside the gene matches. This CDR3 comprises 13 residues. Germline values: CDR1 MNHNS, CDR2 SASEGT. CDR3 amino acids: CASSLSGGDTQYF. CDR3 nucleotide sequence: TGTGCCAGCAGTCTCAGCGGGGGGGATACGCAGTATTTT.

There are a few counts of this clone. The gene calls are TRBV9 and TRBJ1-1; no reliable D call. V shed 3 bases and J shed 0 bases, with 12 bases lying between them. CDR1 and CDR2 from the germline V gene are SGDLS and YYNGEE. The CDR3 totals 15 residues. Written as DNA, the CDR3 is TGTGCCAGCAGCGCCTTGGCGGGCCTGAACACTGAAGCTTTCTTT. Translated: CASSALAGLNTEAFF.

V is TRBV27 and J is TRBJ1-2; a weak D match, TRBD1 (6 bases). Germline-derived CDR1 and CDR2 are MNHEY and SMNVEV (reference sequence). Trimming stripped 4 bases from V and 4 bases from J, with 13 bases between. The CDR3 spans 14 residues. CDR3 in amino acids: CASSSTQGTYGYTF. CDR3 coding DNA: TGTGCCAGCAGTTCAACACAGGGAACCTATGGCTACACCTTC.

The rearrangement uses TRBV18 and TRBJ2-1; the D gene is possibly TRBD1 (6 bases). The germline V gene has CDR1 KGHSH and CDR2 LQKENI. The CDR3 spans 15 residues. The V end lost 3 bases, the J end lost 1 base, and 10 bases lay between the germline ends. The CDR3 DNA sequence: TGTGCCAGCTCACCTCCAGGGGATTCCTACAATGAGCAGTTCTTC. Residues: CASSPPGDSYNEQFF.

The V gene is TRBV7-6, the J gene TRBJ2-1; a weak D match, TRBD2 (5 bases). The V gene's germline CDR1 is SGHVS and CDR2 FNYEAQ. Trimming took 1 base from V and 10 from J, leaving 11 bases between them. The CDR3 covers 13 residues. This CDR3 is CASSLVGAKEQFF. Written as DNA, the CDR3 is TGTGCCAGCAGCTTAGTGGGAGCTAAAGAGCAGTTCTTC. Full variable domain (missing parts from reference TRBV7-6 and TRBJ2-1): GAGVSQSPRYKVTKRGQDVALRCDPISGHVSLYWYRQALGQGPEFLTYFNYEAQQDKSGLPNDRFSAERPEGSISTLTIQRTEQRDSAMYRCASSLVGAKEQFFGPGTRLTVL.

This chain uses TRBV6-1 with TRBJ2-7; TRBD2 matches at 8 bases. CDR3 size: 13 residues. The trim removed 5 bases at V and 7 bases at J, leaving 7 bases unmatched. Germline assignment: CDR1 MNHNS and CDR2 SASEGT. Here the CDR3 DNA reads TGTGCCAGCAGTAAGGGACTAGGGGTAGAGCAGTACTTC. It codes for CASSKGLGVEQYF.

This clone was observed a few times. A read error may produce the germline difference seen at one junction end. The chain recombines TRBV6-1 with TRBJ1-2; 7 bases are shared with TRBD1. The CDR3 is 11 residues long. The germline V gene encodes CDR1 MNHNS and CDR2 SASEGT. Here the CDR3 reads CASSAPPGTVF. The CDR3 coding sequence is TGTGCCAGCAGTGCGCCTCCCGGGACAGTTTTC.

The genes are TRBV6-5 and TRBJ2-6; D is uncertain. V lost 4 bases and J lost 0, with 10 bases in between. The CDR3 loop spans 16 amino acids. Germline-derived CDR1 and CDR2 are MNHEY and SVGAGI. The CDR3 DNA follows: TGTGCCAGCAGTTCTACACCTAGCTCTGGGGCCAACGTCCTGACTTTC. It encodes CASSSTPSSGANVLTF.

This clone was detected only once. The CDR3 DNA reads as TGTGCCAGCAGCTATCCCATAGGGGGTCAAGAGACCCAGTACTTC. Its translation: CASSYPIGGQETQYF. The chain is built from TRBV9 and TRBJ2-5; D might be TRBD1 (6 bases). CDR3 length: 15 amino acids. Germline CDR1 is SGDLS and CDR2 is YYNGEE. Trimming removed 4 bases from V and 2 bases from J, with 15 bases in between. Filled out from reference TRBV9 and TRBJ2-5, the complete variable domain reads DSGVTQTPKHLITATGQRVTLRCSPRSGDLSVYWYQQSLDQGLQFLIQYYNGEERAKGNILERFSAQQFPDLHSELNLSSLELGDSALYFCASSYPIGGQETQYFGPGTRLLVL.

CDR3: CASSQSSGGWSDTQYF. The CDR3 nucleotides are TGCGCCAGCAGCCAGTCCTCAGGGGGCTGGTCAGATACGCAGTATTTT. The chain carries TRBV4-1 and TRBJ2-3; TRBD1 agrees at 8 bases. V lost 3 bases and J lost 4; bases outside the gene matches: 9. CDR1 is MGHRA and CDR2 is YSYEKL in the germline V gene. CDR3 size: 16 residues.

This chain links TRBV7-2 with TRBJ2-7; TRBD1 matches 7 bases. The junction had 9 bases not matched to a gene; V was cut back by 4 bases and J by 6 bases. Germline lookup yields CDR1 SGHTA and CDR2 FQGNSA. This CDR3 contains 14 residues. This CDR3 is CASSSRQGWGEQYF. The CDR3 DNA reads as TGTGCCAGCAGCTCCCGACAGGGCTGGGGCGAGCAGTACTTC.

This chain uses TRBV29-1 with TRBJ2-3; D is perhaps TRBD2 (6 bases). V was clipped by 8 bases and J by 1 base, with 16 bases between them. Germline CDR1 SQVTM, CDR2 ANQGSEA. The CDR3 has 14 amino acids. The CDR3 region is CSQRDGGGTDTQYF. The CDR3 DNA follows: TGCAGCCAGAGGGACGGAGGGGGCACAGATACGCAGTATTTT.

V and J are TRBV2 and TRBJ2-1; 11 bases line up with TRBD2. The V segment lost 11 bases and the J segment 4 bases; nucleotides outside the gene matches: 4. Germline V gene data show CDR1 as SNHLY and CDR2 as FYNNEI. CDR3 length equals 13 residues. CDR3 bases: TGTGCCGAGACTAGCGGGGAATACAATGAGCAGTTCTTC. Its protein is CAETSGEYNEQFF.

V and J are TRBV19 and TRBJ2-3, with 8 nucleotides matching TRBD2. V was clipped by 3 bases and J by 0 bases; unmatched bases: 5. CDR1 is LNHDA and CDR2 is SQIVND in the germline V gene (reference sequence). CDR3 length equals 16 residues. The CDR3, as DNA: TGTGCCAGTAGTATCTTTAGCGGGACCAGCACAGATACGCAGTATTTT. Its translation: CASSIFSGTSTDTQYF.

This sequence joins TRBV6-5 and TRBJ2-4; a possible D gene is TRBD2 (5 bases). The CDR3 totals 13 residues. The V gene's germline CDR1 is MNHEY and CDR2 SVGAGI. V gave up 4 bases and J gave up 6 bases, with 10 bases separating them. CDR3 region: CASSFYAGNIQYF. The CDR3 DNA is TGTGCCAGCAGTTTCTACGCGGGAAACATTCAGTACTTC.

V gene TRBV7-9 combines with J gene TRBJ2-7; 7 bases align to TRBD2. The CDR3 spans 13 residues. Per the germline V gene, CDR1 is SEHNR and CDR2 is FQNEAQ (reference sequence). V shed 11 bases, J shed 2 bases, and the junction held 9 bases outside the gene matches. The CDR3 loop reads CAGQAGTTYEQYF. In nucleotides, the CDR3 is TGTGCCGGTCAAGCGGGGACTACCTACGAGCAGTACTTC.

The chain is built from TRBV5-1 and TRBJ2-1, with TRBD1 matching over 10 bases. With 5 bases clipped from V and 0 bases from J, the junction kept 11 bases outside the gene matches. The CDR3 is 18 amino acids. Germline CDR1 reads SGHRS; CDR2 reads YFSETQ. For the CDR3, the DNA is TGCGCCAGCAGTCCCGGGACAGGGGCTCTCAACTCCTACAATGAGCAGTTCTTC. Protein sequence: CASSPGTGALNSYNEQFF.

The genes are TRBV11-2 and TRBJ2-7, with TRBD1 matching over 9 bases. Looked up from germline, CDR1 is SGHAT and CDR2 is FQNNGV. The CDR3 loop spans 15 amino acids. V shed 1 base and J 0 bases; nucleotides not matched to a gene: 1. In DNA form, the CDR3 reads TGTGCCAGCAGCTTAGTGACAGGGGGCTCCTACGAGCAGTACTTC. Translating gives CASSLVTGGSYEQYF.

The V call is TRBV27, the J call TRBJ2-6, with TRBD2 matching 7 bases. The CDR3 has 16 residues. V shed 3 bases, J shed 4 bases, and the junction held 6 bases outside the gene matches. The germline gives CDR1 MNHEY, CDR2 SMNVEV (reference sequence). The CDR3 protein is CASSFGAGVGANVLTF. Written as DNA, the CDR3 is TGTGCCAGCAGTTTTGGGGCGGGGGTGGGGGCCAACGTCCTGACTTTC.

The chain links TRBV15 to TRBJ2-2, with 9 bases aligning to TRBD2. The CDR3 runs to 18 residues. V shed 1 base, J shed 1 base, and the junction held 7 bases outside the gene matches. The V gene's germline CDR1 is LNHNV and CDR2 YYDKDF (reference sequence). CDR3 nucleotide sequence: TGTGCCACCAGCAGAGGGGGCGGGGGGGAGTGGAACACCGGGGAGCTGTTTTTT. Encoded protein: CATSRGGGGEWNTGELFF.

CDR3 in DNA: TGTGCCAGCTCGGCGCGGGACAGCAACACAGATACGCAGTATTTT. Encoded protein: CASSARDSNTDTQYF. This chain joins TRBV18 and TRBJ2-3; the D gene is possibly TRBD1 (7 bases). The CDR3 consists of 15 residues. V lost 6 bases and J lost 2, with 15 bases in between. The germline CDR1 and CDR2 sequences are KGHSH and LQKENI.

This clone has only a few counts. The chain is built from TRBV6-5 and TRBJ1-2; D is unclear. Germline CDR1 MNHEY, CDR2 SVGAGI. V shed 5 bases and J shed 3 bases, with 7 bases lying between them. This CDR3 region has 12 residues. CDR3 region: CASSETDYGYTF. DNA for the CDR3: TGTGCCAGCAGTGAAACAGACTATGGCTACACCTTC.

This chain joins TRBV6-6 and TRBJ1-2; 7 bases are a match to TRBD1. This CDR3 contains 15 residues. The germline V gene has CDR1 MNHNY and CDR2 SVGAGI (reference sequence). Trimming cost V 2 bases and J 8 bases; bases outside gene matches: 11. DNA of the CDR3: TGTGCCAGCAGTTACCCGGACTTCAGGGGGTCCGGCTACACCTTC. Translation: CASSYPDFRGSGYTF.

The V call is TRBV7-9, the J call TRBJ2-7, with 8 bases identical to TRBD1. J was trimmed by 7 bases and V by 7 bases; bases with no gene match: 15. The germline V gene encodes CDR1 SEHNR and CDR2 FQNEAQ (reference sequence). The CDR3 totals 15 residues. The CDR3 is CASNNAGQGRGEQYF. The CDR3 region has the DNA TGTGCCAGCAACAATGCAGGACAGGGTCGAGGTGAGCAGTACTTC.

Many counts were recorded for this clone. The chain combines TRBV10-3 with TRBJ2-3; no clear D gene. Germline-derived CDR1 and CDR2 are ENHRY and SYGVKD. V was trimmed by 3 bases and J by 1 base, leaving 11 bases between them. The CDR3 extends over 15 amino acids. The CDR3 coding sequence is TGTGCCATCAGTGAAGGAGCGCTTGGCACAGATACGCAGTATTTT. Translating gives CAISEGALGTDTQYF.

The CDR3 nucleotides are TGTGCCAGCTCACCCTCTTCCAGGGTTATCTCCTACGAGCAGTACTTC. Encoded protein: CASSPSSRVISYEQYF. This chain uses TRBV18 with TRBJ2-7, with D possibly being TRBD1 (5 bases). CDR1 KGHSH and CDR2 LQKENI come from the germline V gene. The germline V and J ends were trimmed by 3 bases and 0 bases, with 15 bases remaining between them. The CDR3 runs 16 residues.